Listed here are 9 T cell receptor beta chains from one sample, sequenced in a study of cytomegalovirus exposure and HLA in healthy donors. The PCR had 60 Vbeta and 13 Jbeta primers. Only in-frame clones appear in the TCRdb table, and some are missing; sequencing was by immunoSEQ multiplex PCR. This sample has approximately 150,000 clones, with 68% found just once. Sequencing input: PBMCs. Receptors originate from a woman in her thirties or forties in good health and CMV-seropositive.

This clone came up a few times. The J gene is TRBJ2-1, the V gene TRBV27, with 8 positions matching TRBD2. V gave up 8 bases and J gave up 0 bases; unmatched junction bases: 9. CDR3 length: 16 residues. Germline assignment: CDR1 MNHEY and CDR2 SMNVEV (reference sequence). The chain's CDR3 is CASLRVAGSSYNEQFF. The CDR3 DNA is TGTGCCAGCCTCCGGGTAGCGGGAAGCTCCTACAATGAGCAGTTCTTC.

In DNA, the CDR3 is TGCGCCAGCAGCCAATCCCTCCTATGGAGGGCCTCTGGAAACACCATATATTTT. Translated, it gives CASSQSLLWRASGNTIYF. The chain couples TRBV4-3 to TRBJ1-3; D is undetermined. The CDR3 is made up of 18 amino acids. Germline V CDR1 and CDR2: LGHNA, YSLEER. V was clipped by 2 bases and J by 0 bases, with 17 bases between them.

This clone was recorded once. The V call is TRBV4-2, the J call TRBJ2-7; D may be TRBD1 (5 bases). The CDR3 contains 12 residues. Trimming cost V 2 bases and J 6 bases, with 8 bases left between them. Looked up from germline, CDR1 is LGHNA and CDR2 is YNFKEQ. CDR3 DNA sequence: TGTGCCAGCAGCCAATTGGGGCGCGAGCAGTACTTC. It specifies CASSQLGREQYF.

Written as DNA, the CDR3 is TGTGCCAGCAGCCTGACGAGGGAGGAGCTCTATGGCTACACCTTC. Protein sequence: CASSLTREELYGYTF. The chain couples TRBV5-5 to TRBJ1-2; D is undetermined. Germline CDR1 and CDR2: SGHKS and YYEKEE (reference sequence). V lost 4 bases and J lost 4, with 17 bases in between. The CDR3 has 15 amino acids. The full variable domain, with the rest looked up from reference TRBV5-5 and TRBJ1-2, is DAGVTQSPTHLIKTRGQQVTLRCSPISGHKSVSWYQQVLGQGPQFIFQYYEKEERGRGNFPDRFSARQFPNYSSELNVNALLLGDSALYLCASSLTREELYGYTFGSGTRLTVV.

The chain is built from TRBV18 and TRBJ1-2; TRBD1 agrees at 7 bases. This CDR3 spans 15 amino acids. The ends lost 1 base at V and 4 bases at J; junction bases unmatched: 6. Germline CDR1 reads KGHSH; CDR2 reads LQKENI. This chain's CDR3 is CASSPQTGEPYGYTF. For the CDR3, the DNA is TGTGCCAGCTCACCACAAACAGGGGAACCCTATGGCTACACCTTC.

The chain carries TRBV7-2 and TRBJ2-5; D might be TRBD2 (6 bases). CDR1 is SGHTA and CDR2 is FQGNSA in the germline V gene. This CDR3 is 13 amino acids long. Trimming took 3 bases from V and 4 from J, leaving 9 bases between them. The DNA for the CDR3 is TGTGCCAGCAGCTTGGAGGGTTCAGAGACCCAGTACTTC. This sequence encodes CASSLEGSETQYF. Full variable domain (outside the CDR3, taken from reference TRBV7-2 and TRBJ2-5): GAGVSQSPSNKVTEKGKDVELRCDPISGHTALYWYRQSLGQGLEFLIYFQGNSAPDKSGLPSDRFSAERTGGSVSTLTIQRTQQEDSAVYLCASSLEGSETQYFGPGTRLLVL.

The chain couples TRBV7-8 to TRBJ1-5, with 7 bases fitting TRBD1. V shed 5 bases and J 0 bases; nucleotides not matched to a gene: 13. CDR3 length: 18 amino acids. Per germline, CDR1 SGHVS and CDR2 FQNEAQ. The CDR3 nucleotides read TGTGCCAGCAGCCCGCATGATCGGGACAGCTATAGCAATCAGCCCCAGCATTTT. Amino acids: CASSPHDRDSYSNQPQHF.

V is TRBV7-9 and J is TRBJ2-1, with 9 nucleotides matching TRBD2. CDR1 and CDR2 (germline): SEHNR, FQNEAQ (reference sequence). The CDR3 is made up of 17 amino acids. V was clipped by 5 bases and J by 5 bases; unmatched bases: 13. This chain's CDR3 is CASSPTGAGGGDNEQFF. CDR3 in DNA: TGTGCCAGCAGCCCCACGGGAGCGGGGGGAGGGGACAATGAGCAGTTCTTC.

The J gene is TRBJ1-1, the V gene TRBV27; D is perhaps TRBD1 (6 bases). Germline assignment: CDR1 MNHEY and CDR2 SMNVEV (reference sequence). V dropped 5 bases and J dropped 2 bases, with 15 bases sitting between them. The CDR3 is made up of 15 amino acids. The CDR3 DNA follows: TGTGCCAGCAGTCCGACAGGCCCTTTCAACACTGAAGCTTTCTTT. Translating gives CASSPTGPFNTEAFF.